This T cell receptor (beta chain) came from a study of blood T cell repertoires in COVID-19. Study details: Samples representing acute and convalescent COVID-19 were sourced from the United States, Italy and Spain.

Germline V gene data show CDR1 as SGDLS and CDR2 as YYNGEE. V lost 3 bases to trimming and J lost 7 bases, with 17 bases between them. This CDR3 is built from 14 residues. Clones were read by immunoSEQ multiplex PCR, and TCRdb kept only the in-frame ones, dropping some. This table has some 300,000 clones, just under 90% appearing once. This TCR came from a woman between 50 and 59 years old with COVID-19, enrolled during active disease. The J gene is TRBJ2-7, the V gene TRBV9; TRBD2 is a possible D gene (5 bases). Sequencing was done on a sample of peripheral blood. The CDR3 nucleotides are TGTGCCAGCAGCGCTTCCGCTAGCTCCGGAGAGCAGTACTTC. Translation: CASSASASSGEQYF.